The 26 T cell receptor beta chains below were found in one sample sequenced in a study of PD-1 blockade in classical Hodgkin lymphoma. Relapse after autologous stem cell transplantation occurred in every patient, and brentuximab vedotin exposure varied. Clones were sequenced by immunoSEQ multiplex PCR, and TCRdb holds only the in-frame ones, with some missing. The sample has about 7,100 clones, roughly 80% seen once. The sample here was peripheral blood mononuclear cells (PBMCs), taken at baseline. The receptors originated from a human donor with classical Hodgkin lymphoma.

The rearrangement links TRBV10-3 to TRBJ1-5; TRBD1 matches at 7 bases. In germline, CDR1 is ENHRY, CDR2 SYGVKD. The junction had 8 bases not matched to a gene; V was cut back by 3 bases and J by 3 bases. There are 16 residues in the CDR3. CDR3 DNA sequence: TGTGCCATCAGTGAAAGACAGGGACAATACAATCAGCCCCAGCATTTT. Protein sequence: CAISERQGQYNQPQHF.

The chain employs TRBV27 and TRBJ2-7; maybe TRBD1 (5 bases). This CDR3 has 14 residues. V shed 2 bases and J shed 1 base, with 9 bases lying between them. Germline loops: CDR1 MNHEY, CDR2 SMNVEV (reference sequence). The CDR3 DNA sequence: TGTGCCAGCAGTTTAGCGACAGAATCCTACGAGCAGTACTTC. Residues: CASSLATESYEQYF.

The J gene is TRBJ2-3, the V gene TRBV11-2; D is unresolved. Trimming shortened V by 4 bases and J by 2 bases, and 7 bases separated the two germline ends. This CDR3 has 13 amino acids. Germline V gene data show CDR1 as SGHAT and CDR2 as FQNNGV. The CDR3 is CASSSHTTDTQYF. CDR3 sequence (DNA): TGTGCCAGCAGCTCCCATACCACAGATACGCAGTATTTT. Supplemented by reference TRBV11-2 and TRBJ2-3, the full variable domain reads EAGVAQSPRYKIIEKRQSVAFWCNPISGHATLYWYQQILGQGPKLLIQFQNNGVVDDSQLPKDRFSAERLKGVDSTLKIQPAKLEDSAVYLCASSSHTTDTQYFGPGTRLTVL.

The chain joins TRBV27 to TRBJ2-7; D is ambiguous. This CDR3 is 13 amino acids long. Trimming removed 3 bases at V and 4 bases at J, with 10 bases between. CDR1 and CDR2 (germline): MNHEY, SMNVEV (reference sequence). The CDR3 DNA is TGTGCCAGCAGTTTTGGCAGGCAGTACGAGCAGTACTTC. Translation: CASSFGRQYEQYF.

The chain is built from TRBV30 and TRBJ1-1, with a possible D match to TRBD1 (5 bases). This CDR3 comprises 13 residues. Germline V CDR1 and CDR2: GTSNPN, SVGIG (reference sequence). The germline V and J ends were trimmed by 6 bases and 2 bases, with 13 bases remaining between them. The CDR3, as DNA: TGTGCCTGCGGCAGGGAGGTTAACACTGAAGCTTTCTTT. This gives the protein CACGREVNTEAFF.

V and J are TRBV5-1 and TRBJ1-1, with D unclear. The CDR3 is 13 residues long. Germline assignment: CDR1 SGHRS and CDR2 YFSETQ. The ends were cut back, 6 bases at V and 3 bases at J, with 12 bases in the middle. This CDR3 is CASTSTGYTEAFF. The DNA of the CDR3 is TGCGCCAGCACCTCAACCGGATACACTGAAGCTTTCTTT.

CDR3 residues: CASSPTGTLNEQFF. The CDR3 DNA sequence: TGTGCCAGTAGTCCTACAGGGACCCTCAATGAGCAGTTCTTC. This sequence joins TRBV19 and TRBJ2-1; maybe TRBD1 (6 bases). From germline, CDR1 is LNHDA and CDR2 SQIVND (reference sequence). V dropped 5 bases and J dropped 6 bases, with 14 bases sitting between them. CDR3 length: 14 amino acids.

The chain carries TRBV6-1 and TRBJ2-3, with 9 positions matching TRBD1. J lost 4 bases, V lost 7 bases, and 6 bases had no gene match. The CDR3 covers 14 residues. The V gene's germline CDR1 is MNHNS and CDR2 SASEGT. The CDR3 bases are TGTGCCAGCAAGACAGGGGGAACGTCAGATACGCAGTATTTT. Protein product: CASKTGGTSDTQYF.

The chain links TRBV5-1 to TRBJ1-5; D call uncertain. The CDR3 runs 15 residues. V lost 0 bases and J 3 bases, leaving 10 bases between the germline ends. Germline assignment: CDR1 SGHRS and CDR2 YFSETQ. The DNA for the CDR3 is TGCGCCAGCAGCTTGGCCGGGATTTTCAATCAGCCCCAGCATTTT. Translated: CASSLAGIFNQPQHF.

The rearrangement uses TRBV11-2 and TRBJ1-1, with D uncertain. Germline CDR1 and CDR2: SGHAT and FQNNGV. V was pared by 0 bases and J by 1 base, with 6 bases between. The length of the CDR3 is 14 residues. CDR3 protein: CASSLDIANTEAFF. In nucleotides, the CDR3 is TGTGCCAGCAGCTTAGATATTGCGAACACTGAAGCTTTCTTT.

The genes are TRBV6-4 and TRBJ2-2, with 8 positions matching TRBD1. V dropped 2 bases and J dropped 9; count of bases not matched to a gene: 8. The CDR3 runs to 15 residues. Per the germline V gene, CDR1 is MRHNA and CDR2 is SNTAGT. The CDR3 bases are TGTGCCAGCAGTGACCAGGGGGCCCCCCCCTGGGAGCTGTTTTTT. This sequence encodes CASSDQGAPPWELFF.

The chain uses TRBV7-8 and TRBJ2-7, with a possible D match to TRBD2 (5 bases). The CDR3 covers 15 residues. Germline V gene lookup returns CDR1 SGHVS and CDR2 FQNEAQ. Trimming stripped 6 bases from V and 0 bases from J, with 15 bases between. DNA of the CDR3: TGTGCCAGCAGTACCAGGCCGGGAAGCTCCTACGAGCAGTACTTC. Its translation is CASSTRPGSSYEQYF.

This rearrangement joins TRBV27 to TRBJ2-1; no firm D call. The V gene lost 8 bases and the J gene lost 3 bases, with 14 bases spanning the gap. The germline CDR1 and CDR2 sequences are MNHEY and SMNVEV (reference sequence). The CDR3 contains 14 residues. CDR3 DNA: TGTGCCAGCCGACCCTCGGCAGTCTACAATGAGCAGTTCTTC. The encoded protein is CASRPSAVYNEQFF.

This rearrangement joins TRBV19 to TRBJ1-2; 8 nucleotides agree with TRBD1. With 5 bases clipped from V and 4 bases from J, the junction kept 9 bases outside the gene matches. The CDR3 spans 15 residues. CDR1 and CDR2 (germline): LNHDA, SQIVND (reference sequence). The CDR3 DNA sequence: TGTGCCAGTAGTCGGGTGGACAGGGCAACCTATGGCTACACCTTC. This codes for CASSRVDRATYGYTF.

This clone occurred a few times. The rearrangement links TRBV6-6 to TRBJ2-7, with a possible D match to TRBD1 (6 bases). Trimming left V 5 bases short and J 6 bases short, with 17 bases between. CDR1 and CDR2 (germline): MNHNY, SVGAGI (reference sequence). The CDR3 consists of 14 residues. The CDR3 loop is CASSPAPDRSEQYF. CDR3 coding DNA: TGTGCCAGCAGTCCAGCGCCTGACAGGAGCGAGCAGTACTTC.

The chain recombines TRBV6-1 with TRBJ2-3, with D possibly being TRBD2 (5 bases). This CDR3 is built from 17 residues. Between the trimmed V and J ends, which lost 2 bases and 4 bases, there was a span of 19 bases. CDR1 is MNHNS and CDR2 is SASEGT in the germline V gene. The CDR3 DNA is TGTGCCAGCAGTGAAAGACCCCACGGGGTAGCACCAGATACGCAGTATTTT. Translated: CASSERPHGVAPDTQYF.

The CDR3 bases are TGTGCCAGCAGCTTTGGTCCCCCCGGGACAGGGGGCGGCGAGCAGTACTTC. It encodes CASSFGPPGTGGGEQYF. The chain recombines TRBV7-2 with TRBJ2-7, with 12 nucleotides matching TRBD1. The germline gives CDR1 SGHTA, CDR2 FQGNSA. This CDR3 spans 17 amino acids. Germline trimming cut 3 bases from V and 6 bases from J; bases unmatched to any gene: 12.

The chain is built from TRBV27 and TRBJ2-3; D call uncertain. The ends were cut back, 2 bases at V and 2 bases at J, with 8 bases in the middle. The CDR3 spans 14 residues. Germline-derived CDR1 and CDR2 are MNHEY and SMNVEV (reference sequence). CDR3 amino acids: CASSLKYFTDTQYF. For the CDR3, the DNA is TGTGCCAGCAGTTTAAAGTATTTCACAGATACGCAGTATTTT.

The rearrangement joins TRBV29-1 to TRBJ1-1; D might be TRBD1 (6 bases). This CDR3 region has 12 residues. With 7 bases removed from V and 4 bases from J, the gap between germline ends came to 13 bases. The V gene's germline CDR1 is SQVTM and CDR2 ANQGSEA. CDR3 nucleotides: TGCAGCGCAACCCAAGGGGGCACTGAAGCTTTCTTT. Protein: CSATQGGTEAFF.

V is TRBV29-1 and J is TRBJ2-1, with unresolved D. Trimming pared 3 bases from V and 0 bases from J, leaving 9 bases between. The CDR3 is 14 residues long. Germline assignment: CDR1 SQVTM and CDR2 ANQGSEA. CDR3 loop: CSVEGRNSYNEQFF. In DNA, the CDR3 is TGCAGCGTTGAGGGCAGGAACTCCTACAATGAGCAGTTCTTC.

J is TRBJ2-1 and V is TRBV6-1; possible D gene TRBD2, 7 bases. V gave up 3 bases and J gave up 4 bases, with 16 bases separating them. This CDR3 is built from 16 residues. The germline gives CDR1 MNHNS, CDR2 SASEGT. CDR3 DNA: TGTGCCAGCAGTGAGGGGTCGGGGGGCCTGTACAATGAGCAGTTCTTC. Protein product: CASSEGSGGLYNEQFF.

V and J are TRBV6-1 and TRBJ1-5, with D unclear. This CDR3 has 14 residues. Between the trimmed V and J ends, which lost 6 bases and 0 bases, there was a span of 9 bases. The germline gives CDR1 MNHNS, CDR2 SASEGT. The CDR3 DNA is TGTGCCAGCAGATTGATCCATAGCAATCAGCCCCAGCATTTT. Amino acid sequence: CASRLIHSNQPQHF.

V usage is TRBV2 and J usage is TRBJ1-1, with 10 bases that match TRBD1. The V segment lost 6 bases and the J segment 1 base; nucleotides outside the gene matches: 5. The CDR3 is 15 residues long. The germline V gene encodes CDR1 SNHLY and CDR2 FYNNEI. The CDR3 spells CASRGTGAKNTEAFF. Written as DNA, the CDR3 is TGTGCCAGCAGGGGGACAGGGGCCAAGAACACTGAAGCTTTCTTT.

The chain has TRBV5-4 and TRBJ1-2, with 7 nucleotides matching TRBD1. Germline V gives CDR1 SGHNT, CDR2 YYREEE (reference sequence). Germline trimming cut 3 bases from V and 8 bases from J; bases unmatched to any gene: 13. The CDR3 consists of 15 residues. The CDR3 here is CASSSSDRVSRGYTF. In nucleotides, the CDR3 is TGTGCCAGCAGCTCTAGCGACAGGGTTTCAAGGGGCTACACCTTC.

The rearrangement joins TRBV5-8 to TRBJ1-2, with 8 bases identical to TRBD1. V gave up 5 bases and J gave up 7 bases; unmatched junction bases: 7. The CDR3 has 13 residues. The germline V gene encodes CDR1 SGHTS and CDR2 YDEGEE. The CDR3 nucleotides read TGTGCCAGCAGTGCGGACAGGGCCTTTGGCTACACCTTC. Protein product: CASSADRAFGYTF.

This chain connects TRBV5-1 to TRBJ2-1; D perhaps matches TRBD2 (5 bases). The germline V gene has CDR1 SGHRS and CDR2 YFSETQ. V gave up 10 bases and J gave up 7 bases, with 21 bases separating them. The CDR3 covers 14 residues. This chain's CDR3 is CASSADYRRNEQFF. CDR3 DNA sequence: TGCGCCTCGTCCGCCGACTATCGGCGAAATGAGCAGTTCTTC. Variable domain in full (rest from reference TRBV5-1 and TRBJ2-1): KAGVTQTPRYLIKTRGQQVTLSCSPISGHRSVSWYQQTPGQGLQFLFEYFSETQRNKGNFPGRFSGRQFSNSRSEMNVSTLELGDSALYLCASSADYRRNEQFFGPGTRLTVL.